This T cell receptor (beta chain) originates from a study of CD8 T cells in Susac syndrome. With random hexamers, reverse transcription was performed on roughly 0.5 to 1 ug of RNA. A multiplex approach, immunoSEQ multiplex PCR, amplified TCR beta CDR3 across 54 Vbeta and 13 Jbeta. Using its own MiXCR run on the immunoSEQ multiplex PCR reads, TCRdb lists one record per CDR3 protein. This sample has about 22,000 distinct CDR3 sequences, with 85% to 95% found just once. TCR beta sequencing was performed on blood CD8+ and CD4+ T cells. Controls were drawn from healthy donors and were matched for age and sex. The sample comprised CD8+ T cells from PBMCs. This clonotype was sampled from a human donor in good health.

The CDR3 is CSAGDGSYEQYF. The CDR3 coding sequence is TGCAGTGCTGGGGACGGGTCCTACGAGCAGTACTTC. This chain uses TRBV20-1 with TRBJ2-7; tentatively, D is TRBD1 or TRBD2 (5 bases each). The CDR3 covers 12 residues. The germline gives CDR1 DFQATT, CDR2 SNEGSKA (reference sequence). Trimming pared 5 bases from V and 1 base from J, leaving 9 bases between.